Following are 11 T cell receptor beta chains from one sample sequenced in a study of shared clonotypes between healthy human individuals. Assay: immunoSEQ multiplex PCR; the TCRdb copy retains only in-frame clones and omits some. The table lists approximately 1.4 million clones, 95% to 99% of them singletons. Sequenced: naive CD4+ T cells sorted from blood. Subset in this sample: CD45RA+ positively selected. The receptors here all came from a man between 25 and 39 years old in good health.

The CDR3 sequence: CAISERGTGELFF. Here the CDR3 DNA reads TGTGCCATCAGTGAACGGGGAACCGGGGAGCTGTTTTTT. The chain joins TRBV10-3 to TRBJ2-2; D perhaps matches TRBD2 (5 bases). This CDR3 is built from 13 residues. V lost 3 bases to trimming and J lost 5 bases, with 7 bases between them. CDR1 and CDR2 (germline): ENHRY, SYGVKD.

The J gene is TRBJ2-1, the V gene TRBV10-1; the D is unclear. V lost 2 bases, J lost 0 bases, and 5 bases lay in between. This CDR3 region has 14 residues. Germline CDR1 is WNHNN and CDR2 is SYGVQD (reference sequence). In DNA, the CDR3 is TGCGCCAGCAGTGAGGTTGGCTCCTACAATGAGCAGTTCTTC. Protein sequence: CASSEVGSYNEQFF.

This rearrangement joins TRBV4-1 to TRBJ1-5; D gene unclear. The CDR3 extends over 17 amino acids. Germline CDR1 is MGHRA and CDR2 is YSYEKL. V was shortened by 3 bases and J by 2 bases, with 17 bases between the two germline ends. CDR3 sequence (DNA): TGCGCCAGCAGCCAGGAAAATACTAGGCCGGGCAATCAGCCCCAGCATTTT. As protein: CASSQENTRPGNQPQHF.

The V and J genes are TRBV4-3 and TRBJ2-1; D perhaps matches TRBD2 (6 bases). Trimming took off 4 bases at V and 1 base at J, with 11 bases between the two ends. This CDR3 is built from 15 residues. The germline V gene has CDR1 LGHNA and CDR2 YSLEER. The CDR3: CASSRGLLSYNEQFF. For the CDR3, the DNA is TGCGCCAGCAGCCGGGGACTGCTATCCTACAATGAGCAGTTCTTC.

Concerning this clone: The same CDR3 can be traced to other DNA sequences in this sample. The chain links TRBV2 to TRBJ1-3; unclear D gene. V was shortened by 2 bases and J by 0 bases, with 2 bases between the two germline ends. There are 13 residues in the CDR3. Looked up from germline, CDR1 is SNHLY and CDR2 is FYNNEI. CDR3 nucleotides: TGTGCCAGCAGTGAAAACTCTGGAAACACCATATATTTT. As protein: CASSENSGNTIYF.

The chain combines TRBV10-3 with TRBJ2-5; D may be TRBD2 (6 bases). The CDR3 has 12 amino acids. Germline-derived CDR1 and CDR2 are ENHRY and SYGVKD. The V end was cut by 4 bases, the J end by 6 bases, with 9 bases between. CDR3 nucleotide sequence: TGTGCCATCAGTGTCGGGGGTAAGACCCAGTACTTC. Its protein is CAISVGGKTQYF.

The chain uses TRBV10-2 and TRBJ1-4; tentative D call: TRBD1 (6 bases). The germline V gene has CDR1 WSHSY and CDR2 SAAADI. Between the trimmed V and J ends, which lost 2 bases and 6 bases, there was a span of 13 bases. CDR3 length equals 15 residues. CDR3 sequence reads: CASSEGGGWYEKLFF. CDR3 bases: TGCGCCAGCAGTGAGGGGGGGGGCTGGTATGAAAAACTGTTTTTT.

The chain couples TRBV23-1 to TRBJ2-1; no reliable D call. TRBV23-1 is designated an ORF whose function remains uncertain. This CDR3 has 14 residues. Trimming took 0 bases from V and 4 from J, leaving 7 bases between them. CDR3 DNA: TGCGCCAGCAGTCAATCGGGAAGTTACAATGAGCAGTTCTTC. This encodes CASSQSGSYNEQFF.

For this clone: Sequence at one end of the junction differs from germline and may be a read error. This chain links TRBV9 with TRBJ1-4; TRBD1 matches 8 bases. This CDR3 region has 16 residues. Germline V gene sequence: CDR1 SGDLS, CDR2 YYNGEE. Here the CDR3 reads CASSVAGGQGGEKLFF. CDR3 coding DNA: TGTGCCAGTAGCGTAGCTGGCGGACAGGGAGGGGAAAAACTGTTTTTT.

With regard to this clone: The sample holds other DNA sequences that translate to the same CDR3. J is TRBJ2-1 and V is TRBV18; D is perhaps TRBD2 (5 bases). The germline CDR1 and CDR2 sequences are KGHSH and LQKENI. The CDR3 spans 11 residues. Deletions cut 6 bases from V and 7 bases from J, with 7 bases between. DNA for the CDR3: TGTGCCAGCTCCCCGGGGAATGAGCAGTTCTTC. Protein: CASSPGNEQFF.

The CDR3 sequence: CASSLSPPGLAGSTDTQYF. The CDR3 coding sequence is TGTGCCAGCAGTTTATCCCCCCCGGGACTAGCGGGGTCCACAGATACGCAGTATTTT. V gene TRBV27 combines with J gene TRBJ2-3; TRBD2 matches 13 bases. Germline CDR1 reads MNHEY; CDR2 reads SMNVEV (reference sequence). This CDR3 comprises 19 residues. Trimming at V came to 0 bases and at J to 2 bases, leaving 8 bases not matched to a gene.